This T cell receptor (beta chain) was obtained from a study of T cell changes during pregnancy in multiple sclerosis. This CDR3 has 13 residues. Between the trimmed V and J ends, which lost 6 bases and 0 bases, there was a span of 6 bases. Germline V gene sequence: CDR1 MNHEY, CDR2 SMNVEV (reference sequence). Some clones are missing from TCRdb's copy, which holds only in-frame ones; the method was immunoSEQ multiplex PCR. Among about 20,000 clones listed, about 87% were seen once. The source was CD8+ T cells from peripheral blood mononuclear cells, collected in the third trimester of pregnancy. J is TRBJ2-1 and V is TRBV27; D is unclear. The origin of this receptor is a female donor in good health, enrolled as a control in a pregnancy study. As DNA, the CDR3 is TGTGCCAGCAGAGAGAGCTCCTACAATGAGCAGTTCTTC. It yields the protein CASRESSYNEQFF.